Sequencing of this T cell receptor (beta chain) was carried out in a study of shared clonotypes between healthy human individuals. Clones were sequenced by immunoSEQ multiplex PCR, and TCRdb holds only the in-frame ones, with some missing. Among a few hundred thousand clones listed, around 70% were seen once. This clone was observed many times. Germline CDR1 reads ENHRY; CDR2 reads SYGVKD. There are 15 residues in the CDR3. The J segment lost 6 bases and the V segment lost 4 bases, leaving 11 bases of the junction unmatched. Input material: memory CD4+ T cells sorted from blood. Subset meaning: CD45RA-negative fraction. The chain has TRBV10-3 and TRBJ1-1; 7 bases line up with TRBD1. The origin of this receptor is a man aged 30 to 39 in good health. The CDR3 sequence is CAISGRDSGRAEAFF. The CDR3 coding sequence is TGTGCCATCAGTGGCCGGGACAGCGGCCGGGCTGAAGCTTTCTTT.